These 32 T cell receptor beta chains were sequenced from one sample in a study of cytomegalovirus exposure and HLA in healthy donors. 13 Jbeta primers and 60 Vbeta primers were used for the PCR. The data were produced by immunoSEQ multiplex PCR, yet TCRdb's version contains in-frame clones alone and is incomplete. The table includes approximately 140,000 clones, 70% to 80% detected once. Material for sequencing was PBMCs. All receptors derive from a man aged 35 to 55 in good health and CMV-seropositive.

The chain combines TRBV19 with TRBJ2-7; 7 positions match TRBD1. The CDR3 extends over 15 amino acids. The V gene's germline CDR1 is LNHDA and CDR2 SQIVND (reference sequence). Trimming took 5 bases from V and 2 from J; bases not matched to a gene: 9. CDR3 nucleotides: TGTGCCAGTAGTGCGTCGACAGGGTCGCCCTACGAGCAGTACTTC. Translation gives CASSASTGSPYEQYF.

This sequence joins TRBV29-1 and TRBJ2-5, with TRBD2 matching 9 bases. This CDR3 contains 12 residues. Germline assignment: CDR1 SQVTM and CDR2 ANQGSEA. V shed 7 bases, J shed 5 bases, and the junction held 5 bases outside the gene matches. CDR3 loop: CSAEAGGETQYF. CDR3 bases: TGCAGCGCTGAGGCGGGGGGGGAGACCCAGTACTTC.

This rearrangement joins TRBV18 to TRBJ1-1; a weak D match, TRBD1 (6 bases). Germline V gene lookup returns CDR1 KGHSH and CDR2 LQKENI. The CDR3 spans 14 residues. Trimming shortened V by 10 bases and J by 1 base, and 16 bases separated the two germline ends. The CDR3 DNA reads as TGTGCCACTACGGACAGTCTGGCGAACACTGAAGCTTTCTTT. This gives the protein CATTDSLANTEAFF.

Concerning this clone: At one of its ends the junction is not consistent with the germline gene, which may arise from a read error. This sequence joins TRBV7-9 and TRBJ2-2, with 9 bases identical to TRBD2. Germline loops: CDR1 SEHNR, CDR2 FQNEAQ (reference sequence). The CDR3 is 15 residues long. The CDR3 nucleotides read TGTGCCAGCAGCATAGCGGGAGATGGGACCGGGGAGCTGTTTTTT. It is translated as CASSIAGDGTGELFF. Full variable domain (remainder filled in from reference TRBV7-9 and TRBJ2-2): DTGVSQNPRHKITKRGQNVTFRCDPISEHNRLYWYRQTLGQGPEFLTYFQNEAQLEKSRLLSDRFSAERPKGSFSTLEIQRTEQGDSAMYLCASSIAGDGTGELFFGEGSRLTVL.

This chain joins TRBV28 and TRBJ2-7, with TRBD1 matching over 9 bases. Germline V CDR1 and CDR2: MDHEN, SYDVKM. The CDR3 is made up of 15 amino acids. J lost 2 bases, V lost 6 bases, and 8 bases had no gene match. This chain's CDR3 is CASSRDRGATYEQYF. For the CDR3, the DNA is TGTGCCAGCAGCCGTGACAGGGGGGCCACCTACGAGCAGTACTTC.

The genes are TRBV5-1 and TRBJ1-5; D is possibly TRBD1 (6 bases). The CDR3 spans 14 residues. Trimming cost V 4 bases and J 3 bases, with 11 bases left between them. Germline loops: CDR1 SGHRS, CDR2 YFSETQ. CDR3 region: CASSEDSFNQPQHF. DNA of the CDR3: TGCGCCAGCAGCGAGGACAGTTTCAATCAGCCCCAGCATTTT.

V usage is TRBV7-9 and J usage is TRBJ2-5; D call uncertain. Germline V gives CDR1 SEHNR, CDR2 FQNEAQ (reference sequence). Between the trimmed V and J ends, which lost 1 base and 4 bases, there was a span of 7 bases. The CDR3 length is 13 residues. The CDR3 here is CASSLGAPETQYF. CDR3 in DNA: TGTGCCAGCAGCTTAGGGGCCCCAGAGACCCAGTACTTC.

This clone has only a few counts. An end of the junction does not agree with germline; a read error may underlie this. This chain connects TRBV7-9 to TRBJ2-6; 8 bases fit TRBD2. The V gene's germline CDR1 is SEHNR and CDR2 FQNEAQ (reference sequence). The CDR3 has 13 amino acids. The CDR3 nucleotides are TGTGCCCCGGGGGGGTCTGGGGCCAACGGCCTGACTTTC. Its translation is CAPGGSGANGLTF.

The DNA of the CDR3 is TGTGCCAGCAGCTCCTCGGACAGACCCCCCCACGAGCAGTACTTC. Its protein product is CASSSSDRPPHEQYF. V gene TRBV28 combines with J gene TRBJ2-7, with D maybe TRBD1 (6 bases). The germline CDR1 and CDR2 sequences are MDHEN and SYDVKM. This CDR3 region has 15 residues. V was trimmed by 6 bases and J by 5 bases, leaving 20 bases between them.

The count of this clone is one. The J gene is TRBJ1-2, the V gene TRBV11-2, with D uncertain. Trimming removed 4 bases at V and 6 bases at J, with 18 bases between. Germline CDR1 SGHAT, CDR2 FQNNGV. This CDR3 has 15 amino acids. CDR3 DNA sequence: TGTGCCAGCAGCTACACCCCCGTCGACAACGATGGCTACACCTTC. Amino acids: CASSYTPVDNDGYTF.

Points on this clone: A junction boundary mismatches the germline segment, possibly from a read error. The chain joins TRBV7-9 to TRBJ2-5; D tentatively reads TRBD1 or TRBD2 (5 bases each). Per the germline V gene, CDR1 is SEHNR and CDR2 is FQNEAQ (reference sequence). The CDR3 has 13 amino acids. The CDR3: CSSRAGISETQYF. The CDR3 DNA follows: TGTTCCAGCAGGGCCGGGATCTCAGAGACCCAGTACTTC.

The rearrangement links TRBV5-1 to TRBJ1-1; perhaps TRBD1 as D (5 bases). CDR1 SGHRS and CDR2 YFSETQ come from the germline V gene. The CDR3 length is 13 residues. V lost 4 bases, J lost 5 bases, and 12 bases lay in between. CDR3 sequence: CASSPGVETEAFF. The CDR3 DNA reads TGCGCCAGCAGCCCGGGGGTGGAGACTGAAGCTTTCTTT.

Turning to this clone: At one boundary the junction diverges from the germline segment, which might be a read error. The CDR3 reads CSSSLAPSEFEQYF. The CDR3 nucleotides read TGTTCCAGCAGCTTAGCGCCCTCCGAGTTCGAGCAGTACTTC. The chain carries TRBV7-9 and TRBJ2-7, with a weak D call TRBD2 (5 bases). This CDR3 has 14 amino acids. Per the germline V gene, CDR1 is SEHNR and CDR2 is FQNEAQ (reference sequence).

This clone was seen a handful of times. The chain carries TRBV28 and TRBJ1-5, with 7 bases that match TRBD1. V was clipped by 4 bases and J by 7 bases; unmatched bases: 10. Germline assignment: CDR1 MDHEN and CDR2 SYDVKM. The CDR3 contains 15 residues. The chain's CDR3 is CASSSRQGNHQPQHF. The CDR3 nucleotides are TGTGCCAGCAGTTCCCGACAGGGAAATCACCAGCCCCAGCATTTT.

This clone was detected only once. This chain uses TRBV29-1 with TRBJ1-2; weak D call: TRBD1 (6 bases). CDR3 length: 13 residues. From germline, CDR1 is SQVTM and CDR2 ANQGSEA. The V and J ends lost 7 bases and 2 bases respectively, with 14 bases between them. The CDR3 coding sequence is TGCAGCGCCTCAGGGGTCCCAAACTATGGCTACACCTTC. The encoded protein is CSASGVPNYGYTF.

The chain uses TRBV7-6 and TRBJ2-7; 11 bases line up with TRBD1. The CDR3 has 17 residues. The germline V gene encodes CDR1 SGHVS and CDR2 FNYEAQ. J gave up 2 bases and V 1 base, and 7 bases lay outside the gene matches. Written as DNA, the CDR3 is TGTGCCAGCAGCTTAGAACCGGGACAGGGGGTCCCCTACGAGCAGTACTTC. Its translation: CASSLEPGQGVPYEQYF.

This clone was counted ten times or more. The chain has TRBV27 and TRBJ2-6, with D perhaps TRBD2 (7 bases). V lost 4 bases to trimming and J lost 0 bases, with 16 bases between them. Germline-derived CDR1 and CDR2 are MNHEY and SMNVEV (reference sequence). CDR3 size: 18 residues. This CDR3 is CASSSLGGGISGANVLTF. In DNA, the CDR3 is TGTGCCAGCAGTTCCCTAGGGGGGGGAATCTCTGGGGCCAACGTCCTGACTTTC.

The chain carries TRBV7-2 and TRBJ1-2; TRBD1 matches at 11 bases. The CDR3 length is 14 residues. CDR1 is SGHTA, CDR2 FQGNSA, per germline. Losses at the gene ends were 1 base for V and 7 bases for J; bases not matched to a gene: 2. CDR3 DNA: TGTGCCAGCAGCTTAGGGGGACAGGGGGTTGGCTACACCTTC. Translated, it gives CASSLGGQGVGYTF.

This clone was observed a handful of times. This sequence joins TRBV6-5 and TRBJ1-1; 9 bases line up with TRBD1. With 6 bases clipped from V and 1 base from J, the junction kept 6 bases outside the gene matches. CDR3 size: 15 residues. Germline V CDR1 and CDR2: MNHEY, SVGAGI. The CDR3, as DNA: TGTGCCAGCAGCCAGACAGGGGGAGGGAACACTGAAGCTTTCTTT. Translated: CASSQTGGGNTEAFF.

The chain links TRBV7-4 to TRBJ2-5, with D possibly being TRBD2 (6 bases). The J call is doubtful: the DNA matches TRBJ2-7 better. The CDR3 sequence is 17 residues long. The germline CDR1 and CDR2 sequences are SGHVT and SQSDAQ. CDR3 region: CASSFNVGLLSSYEQYF. CDR3 nucleotide sequence: TGTGCCAGCAGCTTTAACGTGGGACTCCTCAGCTCCTACGAGCAGTACTTC.

The chain carries TRBV27 and TRBJ2-1, with 9 positions matching TRBD2. CDR1 is MNHEY, CDR2 SMNVEV, per germline (reference sequence). J was trimmed by 6 bases and V by 5 bases; bases with no gene match: 8. The CDR3 consists of 15 residues. DNA of the CDR3: TGTGCCAGCAGTCGCGGGAGGGCCCTCGGCAATGAGCAGTTCTTC. Protein product: CASSRGRALGNEQFF.

The chain recombines TRBV10-3 with TRBJ2-7, with 9 bases lining up with TRBD2. The germline gives CDR1 ENHRY, CDR2 SYGVKD. There are 14 residues in the CDR3. J gave up 4 bases and V 3 bases, and 4 bases lay outside the gene matches. CDR3: CAISDGTSPYEQYF. The DNA of the CDR3 is TGTGCCATCAGTGACGGGACTAGCCCTTACGAGCAGTACTTC.

The V call is TRBV7-2, the J call TRBJ2-7; possible D gene TRBD2, 9 bases. Trimming removed 7 bases from V and 6 bases from J, with 22 bases in between. The CDR3 is 15 residues long. Germline CDR1 SGHTA, CDR2 FQGNSA. The CDR3 sequence is CASNLAGQGASEQYF. The CDR3 DNA is TGTGCCAGCAACCTAGCGGGGCAGGGGGCGAGCGAGCAGTACTTC. The full variable domain, with the rest looked up from reference TRBV7-2 and TRBJ2-7, is GAGVSQSPSNKVTEKGKDVELRCDPISGHTALYWYRQSLGQGLEFLIYFQGNSAPDKSGLPSDRFSAERTGGSVSTLTIQRTQQEDSAVYLCASNLAGQGASEQYFGPGTRLTVT.

J is TRBJ2-1 and V is TRBV6-1, with 8 bases that match TRBD2. V trimming: 0 bases; J trimming: 2 bases; junction bases outside the gene matches: 6. CDR3 length equals 17 residues. Germline CDR1 reads MNHNS; CDR2 reads SASEGT. CDR3 coding DNA: TGTGCCAGCAGTGAAGCGGTTCTAGCGGGCACCTACAATGAGCAGTTCTTC. This codes for CASSEAVLAGTYNEQFF.

The chain employs TRBV19 and TRBJ2-3, with a possible D match to TRBD2 (5 bases). Germline values: CDR1 LNHDA, CDR2 SQIVND (reference sequence). The CDR3 is 14 residues long. With 9 bases removed from V and 4 bases from J, the gap between germline ends came to 17 bases. CDR3 sequence: CASHRGSGPDTQYF. CDR3 nucleotides: TGTGCCAGCCACAGAGGGTCTGGCCCAGATACGCAGTATTTT.

CDR3 DNA sequence: TGTGCCAGCAGCCAAGTTAGCGGGAGAATGGGAGATACGCAGTATTTT. It yields the protein CASSQVSGRMGDTQYF. V usage is TRBV4-2 and J usage is TRBJ2-3; TRBD2 matches 9 bases. The V gene's germline CDR1 is LGHNA and CDR2 YNFKEQ. The length of the CDR3 is 16 residues. The J segment lost 5 bases and the V segment lost 1 base, leaving 7 bases of the junction unmatched.

The chain has TRBV10-2 and TRBJ2-5, with D tentatively TRBD2 (6 bases). This CDR3 has 14 residues. Germline CDR1 WSHSY, CDR2 SAAADI. Trimming pared 6 bases from V and 4 bases from J, leaving 15 bases between. For the CDR3, the DNA is TGCGCCAGCAGGAAACGGGAGCCGCGAGAGACCCAGTACTTC. Its protein product is CASRKREPRETQYF.

The rearrangement links TRBV7-3 to TRBJ2-2, with D possibly TRBD2 on 5 matching bases. The CDR3 is 14 residues long. Germline CDR1 is SGHTA and CDR2 is FQGTGA. The V and J ends lost 0 bases and 4 bases respectively, with 6 bases between them. CDR3: CASSLTRGTGELFF. CDR3 nucleotides: TGTGCCAGCAGCTTAACCCGGGGCACCGGGGAGCTGTTTTTT.

The chain links TRBV11-2 to TRBJ2-5, with D perhaps matching TRBD1 (6 bases). Between the trimmed V and J ends, which lost 5 bases and 7 bases, there was a span of 11 bases. Germline lookup yields CDR1 SGHAT and CDR2 FQNNGV. The CDR3 contains 12 residues. CDR3 sequence reads: CASSHVGGTQYF. The CDR3 DNA reads as TGTGCCAGCAGCCATGTAGGGGGGACCCAGTACTTC.

CDR3 sequence (DNA): TGCGCCAGCAGCCAAGGGGACAGGGGGCCCTACGAGCAGTACTTC. Its translation is CASSQGDRGPYEQYF. This chain links TRBV4-1 with TRBJ2-7; 12 bases line up with TRBD1. Trimming removed 1 base from V and 2 bases from J; junction bases left unmatched: 0. The CDR3 has 15 amino acids. CDR1 and CDR2 from the germline V gene are MGHRA and YSYEKL.

The chain uses TRBV11-2 and TRBJ2-7, with D perhaps matching TRBD2 (5 bases). Germline assignment: CDR1 SGHAT and CDR2 FQNNGV. This CDR3 has 12 residues. Trimming shortened V by 1 base and J by 7 bases, and 8 bases separated the two germline ends. The CDR3 sequence is CASSLVGGEQYF. CDR3 DNA sequence: TGTGCCAGCAGCTTAGTAGGCGGGGAGCAGTACTTC.

The V gene is TRBV7-3, the J gene TRBJ2-2, with 14 bases that match TRBD2. The CDR3 loop spans 17 amino acids. Germline trimming cut 7 bases from V and 5 bases from J; bases unmatched to any gene: 9. Germline CDR1 is SGHTA and CDR2 is FQGTGA. CDR3 in DNA: TGTGCCAGCACGCTGACTAGCGGGAGGGCCTTAACCGGGGAGCTGTTTTTT. It encodes CASTLTSGRALTGELFF. Drawing the rest from reference TRBV7-3 and TRBJ2-2, the complete variable domain is GAGVSQTPSNKVTEKGKYVELRCDPISGHTALYWYRQSLGQGPEFLIYFQGTGAADDSGLPNDRFFAVRPEGSVSTLKIQRTERGDSAVYLCASTLTSGRALTGELFFGEGSRLTVL.